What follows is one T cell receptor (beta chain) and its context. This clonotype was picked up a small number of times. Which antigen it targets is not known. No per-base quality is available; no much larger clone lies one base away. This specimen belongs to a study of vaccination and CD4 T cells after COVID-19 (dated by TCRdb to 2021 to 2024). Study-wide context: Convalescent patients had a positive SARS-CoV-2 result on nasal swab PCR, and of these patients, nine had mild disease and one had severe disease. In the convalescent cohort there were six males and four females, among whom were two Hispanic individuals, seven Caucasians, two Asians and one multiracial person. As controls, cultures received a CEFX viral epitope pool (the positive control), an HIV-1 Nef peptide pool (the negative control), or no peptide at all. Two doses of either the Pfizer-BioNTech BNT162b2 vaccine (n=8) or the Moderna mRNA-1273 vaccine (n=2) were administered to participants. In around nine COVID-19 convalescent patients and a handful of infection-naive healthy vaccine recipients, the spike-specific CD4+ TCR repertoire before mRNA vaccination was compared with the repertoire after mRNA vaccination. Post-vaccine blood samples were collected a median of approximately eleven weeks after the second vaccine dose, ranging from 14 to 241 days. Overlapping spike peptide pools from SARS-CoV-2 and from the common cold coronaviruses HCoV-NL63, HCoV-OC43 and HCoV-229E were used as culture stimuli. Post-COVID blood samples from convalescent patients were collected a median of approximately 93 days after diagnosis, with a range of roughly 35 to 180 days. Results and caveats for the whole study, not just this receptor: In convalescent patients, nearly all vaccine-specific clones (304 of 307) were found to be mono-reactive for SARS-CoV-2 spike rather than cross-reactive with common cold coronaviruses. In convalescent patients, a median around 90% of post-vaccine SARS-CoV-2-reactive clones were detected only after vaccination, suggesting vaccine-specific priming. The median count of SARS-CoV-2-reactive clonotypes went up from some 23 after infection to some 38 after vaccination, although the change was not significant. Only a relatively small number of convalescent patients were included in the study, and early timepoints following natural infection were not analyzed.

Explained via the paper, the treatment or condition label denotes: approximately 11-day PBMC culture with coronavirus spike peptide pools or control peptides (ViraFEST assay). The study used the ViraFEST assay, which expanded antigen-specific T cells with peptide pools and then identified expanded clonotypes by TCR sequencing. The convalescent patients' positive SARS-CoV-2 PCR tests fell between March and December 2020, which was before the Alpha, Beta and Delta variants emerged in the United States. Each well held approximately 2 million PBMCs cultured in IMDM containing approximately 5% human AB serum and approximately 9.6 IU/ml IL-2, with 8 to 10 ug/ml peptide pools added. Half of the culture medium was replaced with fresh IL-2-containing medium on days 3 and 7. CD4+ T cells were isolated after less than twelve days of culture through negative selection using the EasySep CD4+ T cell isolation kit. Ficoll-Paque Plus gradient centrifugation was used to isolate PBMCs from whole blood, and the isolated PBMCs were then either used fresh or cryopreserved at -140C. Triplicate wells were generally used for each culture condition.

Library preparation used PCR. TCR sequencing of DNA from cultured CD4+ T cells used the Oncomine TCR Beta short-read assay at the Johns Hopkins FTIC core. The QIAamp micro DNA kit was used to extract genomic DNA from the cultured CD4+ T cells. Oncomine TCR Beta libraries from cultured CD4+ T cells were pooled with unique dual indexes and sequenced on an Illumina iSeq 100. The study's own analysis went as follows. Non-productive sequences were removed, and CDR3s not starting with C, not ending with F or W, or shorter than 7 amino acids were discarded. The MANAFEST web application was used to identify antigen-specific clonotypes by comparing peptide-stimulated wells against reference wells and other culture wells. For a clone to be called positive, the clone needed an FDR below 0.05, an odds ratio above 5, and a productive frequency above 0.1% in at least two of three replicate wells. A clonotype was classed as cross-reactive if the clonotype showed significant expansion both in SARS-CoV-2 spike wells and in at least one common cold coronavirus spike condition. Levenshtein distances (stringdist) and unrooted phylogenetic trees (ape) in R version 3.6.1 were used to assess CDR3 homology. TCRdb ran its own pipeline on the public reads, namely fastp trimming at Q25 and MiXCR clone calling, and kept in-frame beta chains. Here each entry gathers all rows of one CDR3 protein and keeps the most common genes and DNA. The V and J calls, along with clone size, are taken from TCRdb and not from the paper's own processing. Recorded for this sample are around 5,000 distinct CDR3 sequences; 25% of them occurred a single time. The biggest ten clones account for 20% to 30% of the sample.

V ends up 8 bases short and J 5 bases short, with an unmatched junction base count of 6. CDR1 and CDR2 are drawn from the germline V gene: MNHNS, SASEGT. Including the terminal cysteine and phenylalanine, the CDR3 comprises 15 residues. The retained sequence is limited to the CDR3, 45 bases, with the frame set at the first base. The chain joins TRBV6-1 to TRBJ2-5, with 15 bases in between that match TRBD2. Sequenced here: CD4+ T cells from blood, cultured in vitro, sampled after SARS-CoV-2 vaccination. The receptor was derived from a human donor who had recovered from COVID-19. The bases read TGTGCCAGCCTCGGACTAGCGGGGGGGGGTGAGACCCAGTACTTC. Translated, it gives CASLGLAGGGETQYF.